This entry lists 4 T cell receptor beta chains sequenced from one sample in a study of T cells after yellow fever vaccination. Each CDR3 protein gets one entry after TCRdb re-called the 5' RACE reads with MiXCR. The data hold 500,000 to 650,000 distinct CDR3 sequences, with roughly an eighth observed a single time. Sequencing was performed on PBMCs, taken on the day of the yellow fever booster vaccination. These TCRs come from a man aged 30-40 years who received the YFV17D yellow fever vaccine.

This clonotype has ten or more counts. The chain couples TRBV27 to TRBJ2-7; D not certain. Germline V CDR1 and CDR2: MNHEY, SMNVEV (reference sequence). V lost 2 bases and J 1 base, leaving 6 bases between the germline ends. The CDR3 has 13 residues. CDR3 nucleotides: TGTGCCAGCAGTTTAGGCCCGTCCTACGAGCAGTACTTC. This encodes CASSLGPSYEQYF.

This clonotype appeared a few times. The chain carries TRBV12-3 or TRBV12-4 and TRBJ1-5; D may be TRBD1 (6 bases). The CDR3 extends over 14 amino acids. V lost 4 bases and J lost 4, with 11 bases in between. CDR3 in amino acids: CASSSKQGNQPQHF. The DNA of the CDR3 is TGTGCCAGCAGTTCGAAACAGGGAAATCAGCCCCAGCATTTT.

This clonotype was observed a handful of times. This chain joins TRBV9 and TRBJ1-4; 10 positions agree with TRBD1. V shed 4 bases, J shed 8 bases, and the junction held 8 bases outside the gene matches. The germline gives CDR1 SGDLS, CDR2 YYNGEE. The CDR3 is 15 amino acids. The CDR3 loop is CASSPRGQGNEKLFF. CDR3 in DNA: TGTGCCAGCAGCCCTAGGGGACAGGGGAACGAAAAACTGTTTTTT. Together with reference TRBV9 and TRBJ1-4, the CDR3 gives the full variable domain: DSGVTQTPKHLITATGQRVTLRCSPRSGDLSVYWYQQSLDQGLQFLIQYYNGEERAKGNILERFSAQQFPDLHSELNLSSLELGDSALYFCASSPRGQGNEKLFFGSGTQLSVL.

This clonotype was seen repeatedly, ten times or more. The V call is TRBV7-9, the J call TRBJ2-1; D remains ambiguous. CDR3 size: 12 residues. V was cut by 5 bases and J by 10 bases, with 12 bases left in between. CDR1 is SEHNR and CDR2 is FQNEAQ in the germline V gene (reference sequence). CDR3 DNA: TGTGCCAGCAGCCCAGTAGAGGCCGAGCAGTTCTTC. It specifies CASSPVEAEQFF.